This is a list of T cell receptor beta chains from one sample in a study of blood T cell repertoires in COVID-19. Sequenced by immunoSEQ multiplex PCR; TCRdb stores in-frame clones only, minus some. The sample consists of 300,000 to 400,000 clones, around 86% of them appearing once. Specimen: peripheral blood. These receptors came from a man over 45 with active or convalescent COVID-19. Each CDR3 is given with its conserved first and last residue. The D gene is left open where the match is weak. Clone size is not always given. Where it is, it says once, few, many or a class for expanded clones.

>TRBD1|TRBV5-1|14|NA|TRBJ1-5
CASSLGTVNQPQHF
TGCGCCAGCAGCTTAGGGACAGTAAATCAGCCCCAGCATTTT
>TRBD2|TRBV7-3|16|NA|TRBJ2-2
CASSSPAGGVTGELFF
TGTGCCAGCAGCTCCCCAGCGGGGGGGGTCACCGGGGAGCTGTTTTTT
>TRBD1|TRBV5-1|15|once|TRBJ1-4
CASSLVQGANEKLFF
TGCGCCAGCAGCCTGGTACAGGGGGCGAATGAAAAACTGTTTTTT
>TRBD1|TRBV24-1|17|NA|TRBJ1-2
CATSDFGGTGDLYGYTF
TGTGCCACCAGTGATTTCGGGGGGACAGGGGACCTCTATGGCTACACCTTC
>NA|TRBV19|14|NA|TRBJ2-7
CASSVQGGSYEQYF
TGTGCCAGTAGTGTACAGGGTGGTAGCTACGAGCAGTACTTC
>TRBD1|TRBV7-9|13|once|TRBJ1-1
CASGGQPNTEAFF
TGTGCCAGCGGGGGACAGCCGAACACTGAAGCTTTCTTT
>TRBD1|TRBV6-2/TRBV6-3|15|NA|TRBJ1-2
CASSYPRTGEYGYTF
TGTGCCAGCAGTTACCCGAGGACAGGGGAGTATGGCTACACCTTC
>NA|TRBV6-6|15|NA|TRBJ1-1
CASSYSRAMGTEAFF
TGTGCCAGCAGTTACTCGAGGGCCATGGGCACTGAAGCTTTCTTT
>NA|TRBV11-2|15|NA|TRBJ1-4
CASSLEWRLYEKLFF
TGTGCCAGCAGCTTAGAATGGCGACTGTATGAAAAACTGTTTTTT
>NA|TRBV30|13|NA|TRBJ1-4
CAWSWGPREKLFF
TGTGCCTGGAGTTGGGGGCCTAGGGAAAAACTGTTTTTT
>TRBD1|TRBV6-5|15|NA|TRBJ1-6
CASRDRGIGNSPLHF
TGTGCCAGCAGGGACAGGGGAATAGGGAATTCACCCCTCCACTTT
>TRBD1|TRBV6-5|15|NA|TRBJ1-5
CASTRGLVGNQPQHF
TGTGCCAGCACCAGGGGGCTAGTGGGCAATCAGCCCCAGCATTTT
>TRBD1|TRBV2|16|NA|TRBJ1-1
CASSGQGRGPKTEAFF
TGTGCCAGCAGTGGACAGGGAAGAGGTCCGAAAACTGAAGCTTTCTTT
>TRBD1|TRBV6-5|15|NA|TRBJ1-6
CASSIDRGRSSPLHF
TGTGCCAGCAGTATCGACAGGGGACGGAGTTCACCCCTCCACTTT
>NA|TRBV4-1|14|once|TRBJ1-1
CASSQDRGNTEAFF
TGCGCCAGCAGCCAAGACAGGGGGAACACTGAAGCTTTCTTT
>NA|TRBV5-6|19|NA|TRBJ1-2
CASSLGFGSQVHRNYGYTF
TGTGCCAGCAGCTTAGGGTTCGGATCACAGGTCCACCGTAACTATGGCTACACCTTC
>TRBD1|TRBV6-5|15|NA|TRBJ1-6
CASSFGTGDRSPLHF
TGTGCCAGCAGTTTCGGGACAGGGGACCGGTCACCCCTCCACTTT
>NA|TRBV11-2|14|once|TRBJ1-4
CASSYTGFSTKLFF
TGTGCCAGCAGCTACACAGGATTTTCTACAAAACTGTTTTTT
>TRBD1|TRBV5-4|14|NA|TRBJ2-7
CASSSRDRANEQYF
TGTGCCAGCAGCTCCCGGGACAGGGCCAACGAGCAGTACTTC
>NA|TRBV19|15|NA|TRBJ2-2
CASSTRDTFTGELFF
TGTGCCAGTAGTACCAGGGACACTTTCACCGGGGAGCTGTTTTTT
>NA|TRBV5-8|14|NA|TRBJ1-6
CASRGARRNSPLHF
TGTGCCTCCCGCGGGGCGAGGAGGAATTCACCCCTCCACTTT
>TRBD1|TRBV2|14|NA|TRBJ1-2
CASSDGQGNYGYTF
TGTGCCAGCAGTGATGGACAGGGGAACTATGGCTACACCTTC
>NA|TRBV19|13|few|TRBJ1-4
CASSLLASEKLFF
TGTGCCAGTAGTTTATTGGCTAGTGAAAAACTGTTTTTT
>NA|TRBV5-1|13|NA|TRBJ2-2
CASSLTGTGELFF
TGCGCCAGCAGCTTAACAGGGACCGGGGAGCTGTTTTTT
>TRBD1|TRBV5-1|14|NA|TRBJ2-2
CASSWGQGAGELFF
TGCGCCAGCAGCTGGGGACAGGGGGCCGGGGAGCTGTTTTTT
>NA|TRBV6-5|15|NA|TRBJ1-6
CASRITIRGDSPLHF
TGTGCCAGCAGGATCACTATACGGGGTGATTCACCCCTCCACTTT
>NA|TRBV6-5|15|NA|TRBJ1-1
CASSYFGNMNTEAFF
TGTGCCAGCAGTTACTTCGGGAACATGAACACTGAAGCTTTCTTT
>NA|TRBV7-2|13|NA|TRBJ2-7
CASSLASSYEQYF
TGTGCCAGCAGCTTAGCGAGCTCCTACGAGCAGTACTTC
>TRBD1|TRBV30|15|NA|TRBJ1-6
CAWRATGGYNSPLHF
TGTGCCTGGAGAGCGACAGGGGGATATAATTCACCCCTCCACTTT
>NA|TRBV7-6|13|NA|TRBJ1-6
CASSSGGNSPLHF
TGTGCCAGCAGCTCTGGGGGGAATTCACCCCTCCACTTT
>TRBD2|TRBV20-1|14|NA|TRBJ2-5
CSASVAGGPETQYF
TGCAGTGCTAGTGTAGCGGGGGGGCCGGAGACCCAGTACTTC
>NA|TRBV6-5|15|NA|TRBJ2-2
CASSYSGASWGELFF
TGTGCCAGCAGTTACTCGGGGGCTAGCTGGGGGGAGCTGTTTTTT
>TRBD1|TRBV28|15|NA|TRBJ1-1
CASSPGQGWHTEAFF
TGTGCCAGCAGCCCGGGACAGGGTTGGCACACTGAAGCTTTCTTT
>NA|TRBV7-9|12|few|TRBJ1-1
CASLYSNTEAFF
TGTGCCAGCTTGTACTCTAACACTGAAGCTTTCTTT
>TRBD1|TRBV5-1|14|NA|TRBJ1-2
CASSLSGQGYGYTF
TGCGCCAGCAGCTTGTCGGGACAGGGGTATGGCTACACCTTC
>NA|TRBV5-1|15|NA|TRBJ1-2
CASSSSGGANYGYTF
TGCGCCAGCAGCTCCTCGGGGGGCGCTAACTATGGCTACACCTTC
>NA|TRBV23-1|17|NA|TRBJ2-2
CASTSSGRGPSTGELFF
TGCGCCAGCACCTCGTCGGGCAGGGGCCCGAGCACCGGGGAGCTGTTTTTT
>NA|TRBV30|13|NA|TRBJ2-2
CASSPVNTGELFF
TGTGCCTCCAGTCCAGTAAACACCGGGGAGCTGTTTTTT
>NA|TRBV27|14|NA|TRBJ1-5
CASRPDRGNQPQHF
TGTGCCAGCAGACCAGACAGAGGCAATCAGCCCCAGCATTTT
>NA|TRBV4-3|13|NA|TRBJ1-5
CASSQDLALPQHF
TGCGCCAGCAGCCAAGATCTAGCCCTGCCCCAGCATTTT
>TRBD1|TRBV28|14|NA|TRBJ2-3
CASSSGQSTDTQYF
TGTGCCAGCAGTTCGGGACAGTCCACAGATACGCAGTATTTT
>NA|TRBV6-5|15|NA|TRBJ1-1
CASSYSGVFGTEAFF
TGTGCCAGCAGTTACTCAGGGGTTTTCGGCACTGAAGCTTTCTTT
>TRBD1|TRBV18|16|NA|TRBJ1-6
CASSLEGPGGNSPLHF
TGTGCCAGCTCACTAGAAGGACCAGGGGGTAATTCACCCCTCCACTTT
>NA|TRBV5-4|13|NA|TRBJ1-1
CASSSRQKQEAFF
TGTGCCAGCAGCTCCCGACAGAAACAAGAAGCTTTCTTT
>TRBD1|TRBV7-2|16|NA|TRBJ2-7
CASSPTLEGGRYEQYF
TGTGCCAGCAGCCCCACATTAGAAGGGGGCAGATACGAGCAGTACTTC
>TRBD1|TRBV6-5|13|once|TRBJ2-7
CASSIDRGLEQYF
TGTGCCAGCAGTATAGACAGGGGGCTCGAGCAGTACTTC
>TRBD2|TRBV5-8|16|NA|TRBJ2-5
CASSSLGSGREETQYF
TGTGCCAGCAGCAGCCTCGGTAGCGGGAGGGAAGAGACCCAGTACTTC
>NA|TRBV18|13|NA|TRBJ2-5
CASSVNAEETQYF
TGTGCCAGCTCCGTAAATGCGGAAGAGACCCAGTACTTC
>TRBD1|TRBV6-6|14|NA|TRBJ1-1
CASSGQGGGTEAFF
TGTGCCAGCAGTGGACAGGGGGGAGGGACTGAAGCTTTCTTT
>NA|TRBV9|14|NA|TRBJ2-1
CASSVGDSYNEQFF
TGTGCCAGCAGCGTAGGTGACAGCTACAATGAGCAGTTCTTC
>TRBD1|TRBV10-3|16|few|TRBJ1-4
CAISQSGQGAREKLFF
TGTGCCATCAGTCAATCGGGACAGGGGGCGCGGGAAAAACTGTTTTTT
>NA|TRBV5-8|17|NA|TRBJ1-1
CASSPIVRTDANTEAFF
TGTGCCAGCAGCCCCATCGTACGGACAGACGCCAACACTGAAGCTTTCTTT